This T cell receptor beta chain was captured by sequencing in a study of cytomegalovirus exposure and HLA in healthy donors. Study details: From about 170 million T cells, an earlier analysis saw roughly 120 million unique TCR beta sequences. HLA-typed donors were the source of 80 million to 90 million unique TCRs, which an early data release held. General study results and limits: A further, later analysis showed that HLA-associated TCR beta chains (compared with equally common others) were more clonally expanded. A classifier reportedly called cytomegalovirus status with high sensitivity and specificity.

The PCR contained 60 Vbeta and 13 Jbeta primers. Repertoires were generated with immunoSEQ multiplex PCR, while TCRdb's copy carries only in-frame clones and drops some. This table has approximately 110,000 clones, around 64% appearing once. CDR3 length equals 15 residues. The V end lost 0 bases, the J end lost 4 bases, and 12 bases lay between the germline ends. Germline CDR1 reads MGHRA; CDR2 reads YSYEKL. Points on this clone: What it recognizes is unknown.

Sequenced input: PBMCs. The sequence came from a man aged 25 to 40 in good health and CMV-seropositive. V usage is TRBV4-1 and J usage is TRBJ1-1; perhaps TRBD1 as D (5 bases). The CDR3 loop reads CASSQDSFGGTEAFF. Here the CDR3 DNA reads TGCGCCAGCAGCCAAGACTCCTTCGGGGGCACTGAAGCTTTCTTT.